This T cell receptor beta chain originates from a study of T cell responses to AZD1222 COVID-19 vaccine. The method was immunoSEQ multiplex PCR; TCRdb's version includes in-frame clones alone and lacks a portion of them. Here the sample spans 70,000 or so clones, 75% to 90% being singletons. The J segment lost 4 bases and the V segment lost 6 bases, leaving 2 bases of the junction unmatched. Per the germline V gene, CDR1 is WSHSY and CDR2 is SAAADI. The CDR3 extends over 13 amino acids. The clonotype was recovered from an adult who received the AZD1222 COVID-19 vaccine. The gene calls are TRBV10-2 and TRBJ2-5; 10 positions match TRBD1. This specimen consisted of peripheral blood, obtained 28 days after the second AZD1222 dose. CDR3 nucleotides: TGCGCCAGCAGGGGACAGGGGAGAGAGACCCAGTACTTC. Protein: CASRGQGRETQYF.